This paragraph reports one T cell receptor beta chain. The target antigen is unknown. Germline-derived CDR1 and CDR2 are LNHNV and YYDKDF (reference sequence). V lost 0 bases to trimming and J lost 4 bases, with 9 bases between them. This CDR3 has 15 residues. The Oncomine TCR Beta short-read assay was applied to DNA of cultured CD4+ T cells. TCRdb independently ran MiXCR on the PCR reads; one entry per CDR3 protein. This sample has about 21,000 distinct CDR3 sequences, with roughly half found just once. This entry is derived from a study of vaccination and CD4 T cells after COVID-19. Study context: Post-vaccine sampling followed dose two by a median about 72 days (range 14 to 241).

Treatment in this sample: roughly 10-day PBMC culture with coronavirus spike peptide pools or control peptides (ViraFEST assay). ViraFEST stimulated the growth of antigen-specific T cells using peptide pools and subsequently profiled their TCRs by sequencing. Days 3 and 7 saw half the medium replaced with fresh IL-2 medium. Findings and limits, study-wide: Spike mono-reactivity held for 304 of 307 vaccine-specific clones in convalescent patients.

This chain joins TRBV15 and TRBJ2-2, with D perhaps being TRBD1 or TRBD2 (5 bases each). This TCR came from a human donor who had recovered from COVID-19. Input material: CD4+ T cells from blood, cultured in vitro. CDR3 loop: CATSRENGGTGELFF. For the CDR3, the DNA is TGTGCCACCAGCAGAGAGAATGGGGGCACCGGGGAGCTGTTTTTT.